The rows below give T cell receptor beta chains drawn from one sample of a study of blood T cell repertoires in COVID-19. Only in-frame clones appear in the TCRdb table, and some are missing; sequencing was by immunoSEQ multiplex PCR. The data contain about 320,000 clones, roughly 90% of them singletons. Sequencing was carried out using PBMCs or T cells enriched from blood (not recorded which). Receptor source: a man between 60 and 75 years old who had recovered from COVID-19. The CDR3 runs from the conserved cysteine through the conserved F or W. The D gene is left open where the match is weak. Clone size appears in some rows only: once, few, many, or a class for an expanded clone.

CDR3aa: CASSLSTGRIGAYEQYF
CDR3nt: TGTGCCAGCAGCCTCTCAACAGGGAGAATAGGGGCCTACGAGCAGTACTTC
len: 17
j_gene: TRBJ2-7
d_gene: -
abundance: -
v_gene: TRBV7-8

CDR3aa: CASSESKGLAGNEQFF
CDR3nt: TGCGCCAGCAGTGAGTCGAAAGGACTAGCGGGGAATGAGCAGTTCTTC
len: 16
j_gene: TRBJ2-1
d_gene: TRBD2
abundance: -
v_gene: TRBV10-1

CDR3aa: CASSVDRGISPLHF
CDR3nt: TGTGCCAGCAGCGTAGACAGGGGGATTTCACCCCTCCACTTT
len: 14
j_gene: TRBJ1-6
d_gene: TRBD1
abundance: once
v_gene: TRBV9

CDR3aa: CASSEVQGVSGTDTQYF
CDR3nt: TGTGCCAGCAGTGAAGTACAGGGGGTTTCTGGCACAGATACGCAGTATTTT
len: 17
j_gene: TRBJ2-3
d_gene: TRBD1
abundance: -
v_gene: TRBV6-1

CDR3aa: CASSLVAGTNTGELFF
CDR3nt: TGTGCCAGCAGTTTAGTTGCCGGGACAAACACCGGGGAGCTGTTTTTT
len: 16
j_gene: TRBJ2-2
d_gene: -
abundance: -
v_gene: TRBV7-8

CDR3aa: CAIRRTGSSYEQYF
CDR3nt: TGTGCCATCAGGAGGACAGGAAGCTCCTACGAGCAGTACTTC
len: 14
j_gene: TRBJ2-7
d_gene: TRBD1
abundance: -
v_gene: TRBV10-3

CDR3aa: CASSQIPGRDETQYF
CDR3nt: TGTGCCAGCAGCCAAATTCCAGGGAGGGACGAGACCCAGTACTTC
len: 15
j_gene: TRBJ2-5
d_gene: TRBD2
abundance: -
v_gene: TRBV7-2

CDR3aa: CASSNKRASGATFSYNEQFF
CDR3nt: TGTGCCAGCAGCAATAAAAGGGCTAGCGGGGCAACCTTTTCTTACAATGAGCAGTTCTTC
len: 20
j_gene: TRBJ2-1
d_gene: TRBD2
abundance: -
v_gene: TRBV9

CDR3aa: CASAKGLFRQPQHF
CDR3nt: TGTGCCAGTGCAAAGGGGCTATTTCGTCAGCCCCAGCATTTT
len: 14
j_gene: TRBJ1-5
d_gene: -
abundance: -
v_gene: TRBV19

CDR3aa: CASSLSWSMNTEAFF
CDR3nt: TGTGCCAGCAGCTTAAGTTGGAGTATGAACACTGAAGCTTTCTTT
len: 15
j_gene: TRBJ1-1
d_gene: -
abundance: -
v_gene: TRBV7-9

CDR3aa: CASSSGGTDTQYF
CDR3nt: TGTGCCAGCAGTAGCGGGGGGACAGATACGCAGTATTTT
len: 13
j_gene: TRBJ2-3
d_gene: TRBD2
abundance: -
v_gene: TRBV6-4

CDR3aa: CASTLDKGLSGYTF
CDR3nt: TGTGCCAGCACCCTGGATAAGGGGTTAAGTGGCTACACCTTC
len: 14
j_gene: TRBJ1-2
d_gene: -
abundance: -
v_gene: TRBV6-5

CDR3aa: CASSLAGRGSPLHF
CDR3nt: TGCGCCAGCAGCTTGGCCGGTAGGGGATCACCCCTCCACTTT
len: 14
j_gene: TRBJ1-6
d_gene: -
abundance: -
v_gene: TRBV5-1

CDR3aa: CASSVLEGTEAFF
CDR3nt: TGTGCCAGCAGCGTATTGGAGGGAACTGAAGCTTTCTTT
len: 13
j_gene: TRBJ1-1
d_gene: -
abundance: -
v_gene: TRBV9

CDR3aa: CASSSVSRGSYNEQFF
CDR3nt: TGTGCCAGCAGCTCAGTTTCCCGAGGCTCCTACAATGAGCAGTTCTTC
len: 16
j_gene: TRBJ2-1
d_gene: -
abundance: -
v_gene: TRBV7-2

CDR3aa: CSVPRESDTQYF
CDR3nt: TGCAGCGTTCCAAGGGAGTCAGATACGCAGTATTTT
len: 12
j_gene: TRBJ2-3
d_gene: -
abundance: -
v_gene: TRBV29-1

CDR3aa: CASREQNTGELFF
CDR3nt: TGTGCCAGCCGTGAGCAGAACACCGGGGAGCTGTTTTTT
len: 13
j_gene: TRBJ2-2
d_gene: -
abundance: -
v_gene: TRBV3-1/TRBV3-2

CDR3aa: CAISGLAGTSGLKRGDEQFF
CDR3nt: TGTGCCATCAGTGGTTTAGCGGGGACTAGCGGGTTGAAGAGGGGCGATGAGCAGTTCTTC
len: 20
j_gene: TRBJ2-1
d_gene: TRBD2
abundance: -
v_gene: TRBV10-3

CDR3aa: CASSLDGAPYNEQFF
CDR3nt: TGCGCCAGCAGCTTGGATGGGGCCCCCTACAATGAGCAGTTCTTC
len: 15
j_gene: TRBJ2-1
d_gene: -
abundance: -
v_gene: TRBV5-1

CDR3aa: CASSHRTTNYGYTF
CDR3nt: TGTGCCAGCAGCCACCGGACAACTAACTATGGCTACACCTTC
len: 14
j_gene: TRBJ1-2
d_gene: -
abundance: once
v_gene: TRBV7-8

CDR3aa: CASRLARRGPEKLFF
CDR3nt: TGTGCAAGTCGCTTAGCGCGCAGGGGGCCTGAAAAACTGTTTTTT
len: 15
j_gene: TRBJ1-4
d_gene: -
abundance: -
v_gene: TRBV12-2

CDR3aa: CASSPKLAGVYNEQFF
CDR3nt: TGTGCCAGCAGCCCAAAACTAGCGGGAGTGTACAATGAGCAGTTCTTC
len: 16
j_gene: TRBJ2-1
d_gene: TRBD2
abundance: -
v_gene: TRBV3-1/TRBV3-2

CDR3aa: CASSLGGNSGNTIYF
CDR3nt: TGTGCCAGCAGCTTGGGCGGGAACTCTGGAAACACCATATATTTT
len: 15
j_gene: TRBJ1-3
d_gene: -
abundance: -
v_gene: TRBV5-6

CDR3aa: CASSLVVGVTDTQYF
CDR3nt: TGTGCCAGCAGCTTAGTTGTAGGGGTCACAGATACGCAGTATTTT
len: 15
j_gene: TRBJ2-3
d_gene: -
abundance: -
v_gene: TRBV7-6

CDR3aa: CASSLYPLGAENQPQHF
CDR3nt: TGCGCCAGCAGCTTGTACCCCCTTGGGGCAGAAAATCAGCCCCAGCATTTT
len: 17
j_gene: TRBJ1-5
d_gene: -
abundance: -
v_gene: TRBV5-1

CDR3aa: CASSHLPTGFGYTF
CDR3nt: TGTGCCAGCAGCCACCTACCTACAGGGTTCGGCTACACCTTC
len: 14
j_gene: TRBJ1-2
d_gene: -
abundance: -
v_gene: TRBV14

CDR3aa: CASSQEGVAGANTGELFF
CDR3nt: TGCGCCAGCAGCCAAGAGGGAGTAGCGGGGGCGAACACCGGGGAGCTGTTTTTT
len: 18
j_gene: TRBJ2-2
d_gene: TRBD2
abundance: -
v_gene: TRBV4-3

CDR3aa: CSAAWGPQYF
CDR3nt: TGCAGTGCTGCATGGGGGCCGCAGTATTTT
len: 10
j_gene: TRBJ2-3
d_gene: -
abundance: -
v_gene: TRBV20-1

CDR3aa: CASSFLLREQFF
CDR3nt: TGTGCCAGCAGCTTTCTATTGCGGGAGCAGTTCTTC
len: 12
j_gene: TRBJ2-1
d_gene: -
abundance: -
v_gene: TRBV7-9

CDR3aa: CASSYGPTGGLEKLFF
CDR3nt: TGTGCCAGCAGTTACGGTCCGACAGGGGGTCTCGAAAAACTGTTTTTT
len: 16
j_gene: TRBJ1-4
d_gene: TRBD1
abundance: -
v_gene: TRBV6-2/TRBV6-3

CDR3aa: CAIRPGQGEAGELFF
CDR3nt: TGTGCCATCAGGCCGGGACAGGGGGAGGCCGGGGAGCTGTTTTTT
len: 15
j_gene: TRBJ2-2
d_gene: TRBD1
abundance: -
v_gene: TRBV10-3

CDR3aa: CASSKITGNTEAFF
CDR3nt: TGTGCCAGCAGCAAAATTACGGGGAACACTGAAGCTTTCTTT
len: 14
j_gene: TRBJ1-1
d_gene: -
abundance: -
v_gene: TRBV7-2

CDR3aa: CASSLFNAGLETQYF
CDR3nt: TGTGCCAGCAGCCTCTTTAATGCAGGACTTGAGACCCAGTACTTC
len: 15
j_gene: TRBJ2-5
d_gene: -
abundance: -
v_gene: TRBV7-3

CDR3aa: CASTLGRQGYGYTF
CDR3nt: TGCGCCAGCACCTTAGGTCGGCAGGGGTATGGCTACACCTTC
len: 14
j_gene: TRBJ1-2
d_gene: -
abundance: few
v_gene: TRBV4-3

CDR3aa: CASSVGGPPNEKLFF
CDR3nt: TGTGCCAGCAGCGTAGGAGGGCCACCTAATGAAAAACTGTTTTTT
len: 15
j_gene: TRBJ1-4
d_gene: -
abundance: -
v_gene: TRBV9

CDR3aa: CASSAYRDGYTF
CDR3nt: TGTGCCAGCAGCGCTTACAGGGACGGCTACACCTTC
len: 12
j_gene: TRBJ1-2
d_gene: -
abundance: -
v_gene: TRBV7-9

CDR3aa: CASSYSAHGELFF
CDR3nt: TGTGCCAGCAGTTACTCAGCCCACGGGGAGCTGTTTTTT
len: 13
j_gene: TRBJ2-2
d_gene: -
abundance: -
v_gene: TRBV6-5

CDR3aa: CASSWGQDTEAFF
CDR3nt: TGTGCCAGCAGTTGGGGGCAGGACACTGAAGCTTTCTTT
len: 13
j_gene: TRBJ1-1
d_gene: -
abundance: -
v_gene: TRBV12-3/TRBV12-4